This TCR beta chain appears in the sequencing data of a study of blood T cell repertoires in COVID-19. Study at large: Whether acute or convalescent, the COVID-19 samples came from the United States, Italy and Spain. Sample material is recorded as cDNA or gDNA derived from T cells, B-cell-depleted T cells, or PBMCs.

Germline CDR1 SNHLY, CDR2 FYNNEI. This CDR3 region has 13 residues. The V end lost 3 bases, the J end lost 2 bases, and 7 bases lay between the germline ends. In the original workflow: Counts of nucleated cells, estimated from reference gene primer amplification, were obtained. This table comes from immunoSEQ multiplex PCR, and its TCRdb copy is limited to in-frame clones, with some not included. From that table come the V and J calls and clone size; the DNA was used to work out D and trimming. Of 55,000 to 70,000 clones in the sample, just over 85% were seen once. The TCR sequence derives from a man aged 45-65 years with acute or convalescent COVID-19. The chain has TRBV2 and TRBJ1-2; perhaps TRBD1 as D (5 bases). Specimen: peripheral blood. The CDR3 coding sequence is TGTGCCAGCAGTGATACAGGAAACTATGGCTACACCTTC. Its protein is CASSDTGNYGYTF. The full variable domain, rest sourced from reference TRBV2 and TRBJ1-2, is EPEVTQTPSHQVTQMGQEVILRCVPISNHLYFYWYRQILGQKVEFLVSFYNNEISEKSEIFDDQFSVERPDGSNFTLKIRSTKLEDSAMYFCASSDTGNYGYTFGSGTRLTVV.